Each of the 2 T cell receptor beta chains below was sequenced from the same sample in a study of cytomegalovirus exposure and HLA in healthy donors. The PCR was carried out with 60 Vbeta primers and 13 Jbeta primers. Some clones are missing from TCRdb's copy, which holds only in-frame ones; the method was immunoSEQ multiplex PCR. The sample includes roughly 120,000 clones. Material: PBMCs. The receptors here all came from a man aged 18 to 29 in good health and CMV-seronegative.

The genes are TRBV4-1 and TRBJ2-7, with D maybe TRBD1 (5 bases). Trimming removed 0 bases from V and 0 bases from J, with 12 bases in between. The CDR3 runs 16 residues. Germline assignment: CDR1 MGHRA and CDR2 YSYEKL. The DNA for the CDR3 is TGCGCCAGCAGCCAAGACCCTACAGGTAGCTCCTACGAGCAGTACTTC. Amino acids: CASSQDPTGSSYEQYF.

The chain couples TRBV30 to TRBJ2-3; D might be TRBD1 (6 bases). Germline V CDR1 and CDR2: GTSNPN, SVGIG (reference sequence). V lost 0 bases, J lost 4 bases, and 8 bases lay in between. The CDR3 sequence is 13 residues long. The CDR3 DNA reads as TGTGCCTGGAGTGTGGGGGCCGCAGATACGCAGTATTTT. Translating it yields CAWSVGAADTQYF.